Below are 10 T cell receptor beta chains sequenced from a single sample in a study of blood T cell repertoires in COVID-19. Sequencing was performed with immunoSEQ multiplex PCR; in TCRdb, only in-frame clones are kept and a portion is missing. The sample includes roughly 190,000 clones, roughly 87% of them seen just once. Sequencing was performed on peripheral blood. The receptors here all came from a man aged 55-75 years with active or convalescent COVID-19.

This chain joins TRBV6-5 and TRBJ2-1; the D is unclear. CDR1 is MNHEY and CDR2 is SVGAGI in the germline V gene. This CDR3 has 12 amino acids. Trimming pared 2 bases from V and 10 bases from J, leaving 9 bases between. The CDR3 spells CASSYPNQEQFF. In nucleotides, the CDR3 is TGTGCCAGCAGTTACCCGAATCAGGAGCAGTTCTTC.

The chain uses TRBV2 and TRBJ1-1, with 8 bases fitting TRBD1. V lost 6 bases, J lost 6 bases, and 12 bases stayed unmatched. CDR3 length: 15 residues. Germline V lookup: CDR1 SNHLY, CDR2 FYNNEI. The chain's CDR3 is CASRGRQGSNSEAFF. CDR3 sequence (DNA): TGTGCCAGCAGGGGAAGACAGGGGAGTAACTCTGAAGCTTTCTTT.

The V and J genes are TRBV9 and TRBJ2-7; 9 bases fit TRBD1. V trimming: 3 bases; J trimming: 5 bases; junction bases outside the gene matches: 12. Germline CDR1 is SGDLS and CDR2 is YYNGEE. The CDR3 has 16 amino acids. CDR3 in DNA: TGTGCCAGCAGCGAACGGCCGGGACAGGGACACCACGAGCAGTACTTC. Amino acid sequence: CASSERPGQGHHEQYF.

This clone was picked up a small number of times. The chain has TRBV7-2 and TRBJ2-7; 7 bases agree with TRBD1. CDR3 length: 15 residues. The germline gives CDR1 SGHTA, CDR2 FQGNSA. V shed 5 bases, J shed 6 bases, and the junction held 13 bases outside the gene matches. The CDR3 spells CASSPRTGTFTEQYF. DNA of the CDR3: TGTGCCAGCAGCCCACGGACAGGAACCTTTACCGAGCAGTACTTC.

This chain uses TRBV18 with TRBJ2-5, with D possibly TRBD1 on 5 matching bases. The CDR3 loop spans 15 amino acids. The germline CDR1 and CDR2 sequences are KGHSH and LQKENI. V lost 2 bases and J 1 base, leaving 11 bases between the germline ends. CDR3 region: CASSPGAGFQETQYF. CDR3 in DNA: TGTGCCAGCTCACCAGGAGCAGGGTTCCAAGAGACCCAGTACTTC.

The CDR3: CASSQVQGWTEAFF. CDR3 in DNA: TGTGCCAGCAGCCAAGTTCAGGGGTGGACTGAAGCTTTCTTT. V and J are TRBV3-1 (or the pseudogene TRBV3-2) and TRBJ1-1, with a possible D match to TRBD1 (6 bases). Germline V gene sequence: CDR1 LGHDT, CDR2 YNNKEL (reference sequence). The CDR3 has 14 residues. V lost 1 base and J 5 bases, leaving 11 bases between the germline ends.

This chain connects TRBV5-1 to TRBJ1-4; no firm D call. Deletions cut 4 bases from V and 8 bases from J, with 15 bases between. The CDR3 is 14 amino acids. Germline loops: CDR1 SGHRS, CDR2 YFSETQ. The CDR3 DNA follows: TGCGCCAGCAGCGTCGGGAGGGCAGGCGAAAAACTGTTTTTT. Translated: CASSVGRAGEKLFF.

The chain combines TRBV6-5 with TRBJ2-1; TRBD2 matches 11 bases. Germline CDR1 is MNHEY and CDR2 is SVGAGI. The CDR3 runs 15 residues. V dropped 6 bases and J dropped 7; count of bases not matched to a gene: 8. The CDR3 region has the DNA TGTGCCAGCAGATTAGCGGGGGGGCCGATAAATGAGCAGTTCTTC. Residues: CASRLAGGPINEQFF.

The V call is TRBV6-5, the J call TRBJ2-7; maybe TRBD1 (5 bases). The CDR3 contains 15 residues. CDR1 and CDR2 from the germline V gene are MNHEY and SVGAGI. Trimming left V 6 bases short and J 1 base short, with 16 bases between. CDR3 bases: TGTGCCAGCAGCAAAGGGGCGGTAGTATCCTACGAGCAGTACTTC. Translation: CASSKGAVVSYEQYF.

The chain joins TRBV18 to TRBJ2-5, with 8 bases fitting TRBD2. The germline CDR1 and CDR2 sequences are KGHSH and LQKENI. CDR3 length: 14 amino acids. V shed 5 bases, J shed 4 bases, and the junction held 6 bases outside the gene matches. For the CDR3, the DNA is TGTGCCAGCTCATCCAACGGGGGGGCAGAGACCCAGTACTTC. Its translation: CASSSNGGAETQYF.